Shown below are 26 T cell receptor beta chains from a single sample sequenced in a study of T-cell memory formation after mild COVID-19. TCRdb ran MiXCR on the 5' RACE reads and lists one entry per CDR3 protein. The sample has hundreds of thousands of distinct CDR3 sequences, 15% seen once. The specimen sequenced was PBMCs or a T cell subset sorted from them (not recorded which). The receptors come from an adult woman who had mild COVID-19 (a few samples of this study predate the infection). Cell type and time point are not known.

There are many counts of this clonotype. The chain uses TRBV12-3 or TRBV12-4 and TRBJ2-7; a possible D gene is TRBD1 (6 bases). Trimming cost V 5 bases and J 2 bases, with 13 bases left between them. The CDR3 length is 14 residues. Here the CDR3 DNA reads TGTGCCAGCAGTCCACGACAGGATACCTACGAGCAGTACTTC. This translates into CASSPRQDTYEQYF.

This clonotype has just a few counts. CDR3 in amino acids: CASSRPGLAGGRADTQYF. DNA of the CDR3: TGTGCCAGCAGCCGGCCAGGACTAGCGGGAGGCCGGGCAGATACGCAGTATTTT. V is TRBV3-1 and J is TRBJ2-3; 14 bases are a match to TRBD2. This CDR3 is built from 18 residues. Germline CDR1 LGHDT, CDR2 YNNKEL (reference sequence). V was clipped by 4 bases and J by 4 bases; unmatched bases: 10.

The gene calls are TRBV12-3 or TRBV12-4 and TRBJ2-5, with 8 bases identical to TRBD1. CDR3 length: 14 amino acids. After removal of 3 bases from V and 4 bases from J, the junction contained 4 bases not matched to a gene. CDR3 in amino acids: CASSFDRGRETQYF. DNA of the CDR3: TGTGCCAGCAGTTTCGACAGGGGAAGAGAGACCCAGTACTTC.

This clonotype was counted only a few times. This rearrangement joins TRBV12-3 or TRBV12-4 to TRBJ1-1; tentative D call: TRBD1 (5 bases). CDR3 size: 13 residues. Trimming pared 3 bases from V and 4 bases from J, leaving 9 bases between. This CDR3 reads CASSLGESTEAFF. CDR3 DNA: TGTGCCAGCAGTTTGGGGGAGAGCACTGAAGCTTTCTTT.

This clonotype has more than one count but fewer than ten. The J gene is TRBJ2-3, the V gene TRBV28, with TRBD2 matching over 7 bases. Germline values: CDR1 MDHEN, CDR2 SYDVKM. The CDR3 length is 17 residues. J gave up 5 bases and V 3 bases, and 14 bases lay outside the gene matches. The CDR3 nucleotides are TGTGCCAGCAGTTTCGCCGGGGCTAGCGGAAGACAAGATACGCAGTATTTT. Encoded protein: CASSFAGASGRQDTQYF.

This clonotype was seen only a few times. V and J are TRBV30 and TRBJ2-1; possible D gene TRBD2, 6 bases. The germline V gene has CDR1 GTSNPN and CDR2 SVGIG (reference sequence). The CDR3 length is 16 residues. The V end was cut by 0 bases, the J end by 1 base, with 13 bases between. CDR3 sequence reads: CAWSVRGSLSYNEQFF. DNA of the CDR3: TGTGCCTGGAGTGTACGGGGGAGTTTATCCTACAATGAGCAGTTCTTC.

V and J are TRBV29-1 and TRBJ2-3; D is possibly TRBD2 (5 bases). CDR1 and CDR2 from the germline V gene are SQVTM and ANQGSEA. The V gene lost 0 bases and the J gene lost 1 base, with 17 bases spanning the gap. The CDR3 is 17 amino acids. CDR3 in DNA: TGCAGCGTTGAAGATCGTCTTAGCGTGAGCGGCACAGATACGCAGTATTTT. It is translated as CSVEDRLSVSGTDTQYF.

The chain has TRBV2 and TRBJ2-1; no clear D. V shed 4 bases and J shed 9 bases, with 16 bases lying between them. This CDR3 is built from 14 residues. The germline V gene has CDR1 SNHLY and CDR2 FYNNEI. As DNA, the CDR3 is TGTGCCAGCAGTGTACCCCTCTCCTCCGGTGAGCAGTTCTTC. As protein: CASSVPLSSGEQFF.

The chain joins TRBV4-3 to TRBJ2-3, with TRBD1 as a possible D gene (6 bases). The CDR3 consists of 16 residues. Trimming removed 1 base from V and 0 bases from J, with 11 bases in between. Germline-derived CDR1 and CDR2 are LGHNA and YSLEER. CDR3 amino acids: CASSQAPGHSTDTQYF. For the CDR3, the DNA is TGCGCCAGCAGCCAAGCTCCGGGACACAGCACAGATACGCAGTATTTT.

In its sample, this clonotype was seen a few times. V and J are TRBV7-2 and TRBJ2-5; 9 bases align to TRBD2. Germline values: CDR1 SGHTA, CDR2 FQGNSA. V trimming: 4 bases; J trimming: 2 bases; junction bases outside the gene matches: 5. The CDR3 spans 15 residues. The CDR3 DNA sequence: TGTGCCAGCAGCTCCAATCTAGCGGGGCAAGAGACCCAGTACTTC. Translation: CASSSNLAGQETQYF.

The rearrangement links TRBV28 to TRBJ2-7; D might be TRBD1 (6 bases). CDR1 is MDHEN and CDR2 is SYDVKM in the germline V gene. The length of the CDR3 is 11 residues. Between the trimmed V and J ends, which lost 11 bases and 2 bases, there was a span of 10 bases. CDR3 protein: CAVGDTYEQYF. The DNA of the CDR3 is TGTGCCGTCGGGGACACCTACGAGCAGTACTTC.

This clonotype was recorded only once. The rearrangement uses TRBV11-2 and TRBJ2-2; TRBD2 agrees at 10 bases. Germline CDR1 and CDR2: SGHAT and FQNNGV. There are 15 residues in the CDR3. The CDR3: CVSGGLPSGSGELFF. For the CDR3, the DNA is TGTGTTTCGGGGGGGTTGCCTAGCGGGAGCGGGGAGCTGTTTTTT.

This clonotype has a count of ten or more. The V and J genes are TRBV7-2 and TRBJ2-3, with D hard to call. Trimming shortened V by 4 bases and J by 4 bases, and 3 bases separated the two germline ends. The germline CDR1 and CDR2 sequences are SGHTA and FQGNSA. The CDR3 consists of 11 residues. The chain's CDR3 is CASSSADTQYF. The CDR3, as DNA: TGTGCCAGCAGCTCCGCAGATACGCAGTATTTT.

This clonotype was seen a handful of times. The chain combines TRBV5-5 with TRBJ2-7; maybe TRBD2 (5 bases). Germline CDR1 SGHKS, CDR2 YYEKEE (reference sequence). The CDR3 covers 16 residues. Trimming removed 1 base from V and 6 bases from J, with 20 bases in between. The CDR3 loop is CASSLLQGSHRGEQYF. CDR3 in DNA: TGTGCCAGCAGCTTGTTACAAGGGAGTCACCGGGGCGAGCAGTACTTC.

V gene TRBV29-1 combines with J gene TRBJ1-1; no clear D gene. Germline CDR1 and CDR2: SQVTM and ANQGSEA. V was shortened by 0 bases and J by 1 base, with 6 bases between the two germline ends. The CDR3 totals 13 residues. The CDR3 protein is CSVEEGRNTEAFF. The CDR3 region has the DNA TGCAGCGTTGAAGAGGGCAGGAACACTGAAGCTTTCTTT.

This clonotype qualifies as medium-sized (0.01 to 0.1%). The chain couples TRBV29-1 to TRBJ2-1; 8 bases map to TRBD2. The J segment lost 5 bases and the V segment lost 6 bases, leaving 15 bases of the junction unmatched. Looked up from germline, CDR1 is SQVTM and CDR2 is ANQGSEA. The CDR3 totals 16 residues. CDR3 residues: CSVGRLAIGGNNEQFF. CDR3 DNA sequence: TGCAGCGTCGGCAGACTAGCGATAGGCGGGAACAATGAGCAGTTCTTC.

This clonotype appeared a few times. This chain joins TRBV5-1 and TRBJ2-3; no clear D gene. The V gene's germline CDR1 is SGHRS and CDR2 YFSETQ. CDR3 size: 15 residues. Trimming removed 4 bases from V and 2 bases from J, with 14 bases in between. CDR3 coding DNA: TGCGCCAGCAGCCCTAAGGTTACAGCCACAGATACGCAGTATTTT. It translates to CASSPKVTATDTQYF.

This clonotype was seen a handful of times. The rearrangement joins TRBV6-5 to TRBJ1-1, with 7 bases matching TRBD1. V shed 2 bases, J shed 3 bases, and the junction held 9 bases outside the gene matches. This CDR3 contains 16 residues. Germline-derived CDR1 and CDR2 are MNHEY and SVGAGI. The CDR3 loop reads CASSYTRGGKYTEAFF. CDR3 nucleotide sequence: TGTGCCAGCAGTTACACACGAGGGGGCAAGTACACTGAAGCTTTCTTT.

This CDR3 reads CASSWETSSYEQYF. For the CDR3, the DNA is TGTGCCAGCAGTTGGGAGACAAGCTCCTACGAGCAGTACTTC. The rearrangement joins TRBV6-5 to TRBJ2-7; tentative D call: TRBD2 (5 bases). Per germline, CDR1 MNHEY and CDR2 SVGAGI. The CDR3 has 14 amino acids. Trimming removed 4 bases from V and 0 bases from J, with 10 bases in between.

A few counts support this clonotype. The chain has TRBV5-1 and TRBJ2-5; 10 bases line up with TRBD2. The CDR3 length is 15 residues. V was clipped by 2 bases and J by 1 base; unmatched bases: 2. Germline-derived CDR1 and CDR2 are SGHRS and YFSETQ. DNA of the CDR3: TGCGCCAGCAGCTTCTGGACTAGCGGCCAAGAGACCCAGTACTTC. Its translation: CASSFWTSGQETQYF.

This chain's CDR3 is CASSPGVAGELFF. The CDR3 nucleotides are TGTGCCAGCAGCCCCGGGGTGGCCGGGGAGCTGTTTTTT. This chain connects TRBV7-2 to TRBJ2-2; D is perhaps TRBD2 (5 bases). The CDR3 sequence is 13 residues long. With 5 bases removed from V and 6 bases from J, the gap between germline ends came to 10 bases. Germline V lookup: CDR1 SGHTA, CDR2 FQGNSA. The variable domain in full, completed from reference TRBV7-2 and TRBJ2-2, reads GAGVSQSPSNKVTEKGKDVELRCDPISGHTALYWYRQSLGQGLEFLIYFQGNSAPDKSGLPSDRFSAERTGGSVSTLTIQRTQQEDSAVYLCASSPGVAGELFFGEGSRLTVL.

In nucleotides, the CDR3 is TGTGCCAGCAGTGCATGGGGACTATCCCCTAGCACAGATACGCAGTATTTT. Translation: CASSAWGLSPSTDTQYF. The chain combines TRBV2 with TRBJ2-3, with 7 bases that match TRBD2. Trimming removed 4 bases from V and 0 bases from J; junction bases left unmatched: 10. Germline assignment: CDR1 SNHLY and CDR2 FYNNEI. The CDR3 has 17 residues. The whole variable domain, remainder taken from reference TRBV2 and TRBJ2-3, is EPEVTQTPSHQVTQMGQEVILRCVPISNHLYFYWYRQILGQKVEFLVSFYNNEISEKSEIFDDQFSVERPDGSNFTLKIRSTKLEDSAMYFCASSAWGLSPSTDTQYFGPGTRLTVL.

The J gene is TRBJ2-1, the V gene TRBV30, with D tentatively TRBD1 or TRBD2 (5 bases each). The germline V and J ends were trimmed by 0 bases and 0 bases, with 12 bases remaining between them. The CDR3 spans 16 residues. CDR1 is GTSNPN and CDR2 is SVGIG in the germline V gene (reference sequence). The CDR3 reads CAWSVFGTLSYNEQFF. CDR3 in DNA: TGTGCCTGGAGTGTATTCGGGACGCTCTCCTACAATGAGCAGTTCTTC.

The chain has TRBV7-9 and TRBJ2-7; D possibly corresponds to TRBD1 (6 bases). The CDR3 spans 13 residues. Germline assignment: CDR1 SEHNR and CDR2 FQNEAQ (reference sequence). V was cut by 1 base and J by 8 bases, with 12 bases left in between. CDR3 sequence: CASSLEGVGKQYF. The CDR3 DNA follows: TGTGCCAGCAGCTTAGAGGGGGTTGGAAAGCAGTACTTC. Full variable domain (missing parts from reference TRBV7-9 and TRBJ2-7): DTGVSQNPRHKITKRGQNVTFRCDPISEHNRLYWYRQTLGQGPEFLTYFQNEAQLEKSRLLSDRFSAERPKGSFSTLEIQRTEQGDSAMYLCASSLEGVGKQYFGPGTRLTVT.

This clonotype was seen many times. J is TRBJ2-6 and V is TRBV4-3; 8 bases match TRBD1. Per germline, CDR1 LGHNA and CDR2 YSLEER. The CDR3 is 16 residues long. Unmatched junction bases numbered 3, after V lost 0 bases and J lost 5 bases. For the CDR3, the DNA is TGCGCCAGCAGCCAAGATCAGGGGGCCTGGGCCAACGTCCTGACTTTC. It encodes CASSQDQGAWANVLTF.

The sample holds a few counts of this clonotype. This sequence joins TRBV24-1 and TRBJ2-1; D remains ambiguous. There are 15 residues in the CDR3. The germline V gene has CDR1 KGHDR and CDR2 SFDVKD. V was pared by 3 bases and J by 7 bases, with 15 bases between. CDR3 in amino acids: CATSDLDKVVNEQFF. The CDR3 DNA is TGTGCCACCAGTGATCTTGACAAGGTGGTAAATGAGCAGTTCTTC.